This record covers a single T cell receptor (beta chain). The table came from immunoSEQ multiplex PCR; TCRdb's copy has only in-frame clones and leaves some out. The sample carries about 270,000 clones, about nine tenths recorded once. The sample comes from a study of blood T cell repertoires in COVID-19. The CDR3 totals 13 residues. V lost 9 bases to trimming and J lost 2 bases, with 14 bases between them. The V gene's germline CDR1 is MNHEY and CDR2 SVGAGI. The sequenced material came from peripheral blood. The chain uses TRBV6-5 and TRBJ2-7; D may be TRBD2 (7 bases). This sequence originates from a woman aged 30 to 39 with COVID-19, enrolled during active disease. The CDR3 sequence is CASKGGIPYEQYF. DNA for the CDR3: TGTGCCAGTAAGGGGGGGATCCCCTACGAGCAGTACTTC.